This record covers a single TCR beta chain. Each CDR3 protein is one row after TCRdb ran MiXCR on the RT-PCR reads. The sample has roughly 190,000 distinct CDR3 sequences, roughly an eighth seen once; the top ten hold under 30%. The data originate from a study of response to subunit inactivated influenza vaccine. In germline, CDR1 is MNHEY, CDR2 SVGEGT. The CDR3 loop spans 17 amino acids. The ends were cut back, 6 bases at V and 0 bases at J, with 19 bases in the middle. This chain uses TRBV6-2 or TRBV6-3 with TRBJ2-3; the D gene is possibly TRBD2 (5 bases). Specimen: CD8+ T cells sorted from PBMCs, collected 4 to 6 days after vaccination. The source is a man over 45 who received an inactivated influenza vaccine. The CDR3 nucleotides read TGTGCCAGCAGCTACGACCCTAGCTTCACTAGCACAGATACGCAGTATTTT. Translation gives CASSYDPSFTSTDTQYF.